Below, 16 T cell receptor beta chains from the same sample are listed, as sequenced in a study of Graves' ophthalmopathy and Graves' hyperthyroidism. The authors amplified TCR beta CDR3 regions from RNA transcripts. Amplification began with first-round RT-PCR using HTBI primers, then second-round multiplex PCR was performed. In TCRdb, the multiplex PCR reads were re-called with MiXCR into one record per CDR3 protein. The sample records approximately 500,000 distinct CDR3 sequences, roughly 14% being singletons. The sample comprised blood. Every receptor here comes from a woman between 25 and 40 years old with Graves' ophthalmopathy.

The table lists this clonotype with many counts. The rearrangement joins TRBV12-3 or TRBV12-4 to TRBJ2-7, with D unresolved. The V gene lost 0 bases and the J gene lost 5 bases, with 8 bases spanning the gap. The CDR3 totals 13 residues. Here the CDR3 DNA reads TGTGCCAGCAGTTTAGCGCTGAGGAACGAGCAGTACTTC. It is translated as CASSLALRNEQYF.

The sample holds many counts of this clonotype. The chain is built from TRBV28 and TRBJ2-5; possibly TRBD1 for D (6 bases). Trimming removed 7 bases at V and 3 bases at J, with 15 bases between. Looked up from germline, CDR1 is MDHEN and CDR2 is SYDVKM. This CDR3 has 14 residues. CDR3 DNA sequence: TGTGCCAGCATGGTGTGGGGGCGAAAAGAGACCCAGTACTTC. Protein sequence: CASMVWGRKETQYF.

The rearrangement links TRBV10-3 to TRBJ2-2, with D possibly being TRBD1 (5 bases). V lost 3 bases to trimming and J lost 6 bases, with 11 bases between them. The CDR3 loop spans 14 amino acids. Germline lookup yields CDR1 ENHRY and CDR2 SYGVKD. The CDR3 DNA reads TGTGCCATCAGTGACGACAGTTCGGCCGGGGAGCTGTTTTTT. Its translation: CAISDDSSAGELFF.

This clonotype was seen ten or more times. Sequence at one end of the junction differs from germline and may be a read error. The gene calls are TRBV5-1 and TRBJ2-4, with 7 bases aligning to TRBD2. CDR1 is SGHRS, CDR2 YFSETQ, per germline. This CDR3 has 17 amino acids. CDR3 region: CARRERGGVIAKNIKYF. DNA of the CDR3: TGCGCCAGAAGGGAAAGGGGAGGGGTAATAGCCAAAAACATTAAGTACTTC.

This clonotype has ten or more counts. The chain couples TRBV6-1 to TRBJ2-5; a possible D gene is TRBD1 (5 bases). Trimming cost V 6 bases and J 0 bases, with 14 bases left between them. The CDR3 contains 15 residues. Per the germline V gene, CDR1 is MNHNS and CDR2 is SASEGT. The CDR3 loop is CASSAPDSYQETQYF. The CDR3 DNA reads as TGTGCCAGCAGCGCACCCGACAGTTACCAAGAGACCCAGTACTTC.

This clonotype occurred many times. V usage is TRBV12-3 or TRBV12-4 and J usage is TRBJ2-7; D perhaps matches TRBD2 (6 bases). The CDR3 is 13 amino acids. V shed 3 bases and J shed 5 bases, with 11 bases lying between them. CDR3 DNA: TGTGCCAGCAGTTTTGGGGAGGCAAACGAGCAGTACTTC. It codes for CASSFGEANEQYF.

At least ten counts were recorded for this clonotype. V and J are TRBV14 and TRBJ1-2; the match to TRBD1 covers 11 bases. The V segment lost 3 bases and the J segment 4 bases; nucleotides outside the gene matches: 4. The V gene's germline CDR1 is SGHDN and CDR2 FVKESK. This CDR3 is 15 amino acids long. The CDR3 reads CASSQDRGLAYGYTF. CDR3 DNA sequence: TGTGCCAGCAGCCAGGACAGGGGGCTCGCCTATGGCTACACCTTC.

In this sample, this clonotype turned up many times. The chain uses TRBV2 and TRBJ1-5; 8 nucleotides agree with TRBD1. CDR3 size: 15 residues. Per the germline V gene, CDR1 is SNHLY and CDR2 is FYNNEI. V lost 5 bases and J lost 2; bases outside the gene matches: 5. CDR3 in amino acids: CASSRQGSGNQPQHF. CDR3 bases: TGTGCCAGCAGTCGACAGGGGTCGGGCAATCAGCCCCAGCATTTT.

There are many counts of this clonotype. The chain links TRBV13 to TRBJ1-2; 11 nucleotides align to TRBD1. Trimming took 5 bases from V and 5 from J; bases not matched to a gene: 13. CDR1 is PRHDT, CDR2 FYEKMQ, per germline (reference sequence). The CDR3 sequence is 17 residues long. The CDR3 reads CASSGQGAERDSYGYTF. CDR3 DNA: TGTGCCAGCAGCGGACAGGGGGCAGAGAGAGATTCATATGGCTACACCTTC.

As regards this clonotype: Given a much more abundant clone one base away, this may be a read error. This sequence joins TRBV11-3 and TRBJ1-1, with D perhaps matching TRBD1 (6 bases). Germline values: CDR1 SGHNT, CDR2 YENEEA. The ends were cut back, 3 bases at V and 4 bases at J, with 15 bases in the middle. The CDR3 has 15 amino acids. This CDR3 is CASSLSVDSRTEAFF. CDR3 nucleotide sequence: TGTGCCAGCAGCTTGTCAGTGGACAGCCGCACTGAAGCTTTCTTT.

This clonotype was recorded at least ten times. V gene TRBV19 combines with J gene TRBJ1-2, with unresolved D. Germline loops: CDR1 LNHDA, CDR2 SQIVND (reference sequence). This CDR3 spans 13 amino acids. The V end lost 3 bases, the J end lost 3 bases, and 8 bases lay between the germline ends. The CDR3 DNA follows: TGTGCCAGTAGTATCCGGATCGACTATGGCTACACCTTC. This translates into CASSIRIDYGYTF.

This clonotype came up a few times. The chain carries TRBV12-3 or TRBV12-4 and TRBJ2-2; 7 bases map to TRBD1. V lost 5 bases to trimming and J lost 1 base; unmatched junction nucleotides: 10. There are 17 residues in the CDR3. The CDR3 reads CASSPPWDSLNTGELFF. CDR3 coding DNA: TGTGCCAGCAGTCCACCCTGGGACAGTCTGAACACCGGGGAGCTGTTTTTT.

This clonotype was seen at least ten times. The chain uses TRBV6-4 and TRBJ1-1; D is undetermined. CDR3 length: 13 amino acids. Trimming pared 0 bases from V and 3 bases from J, leaving 5 bases between. The germline CDR1 and CDR2 sequences are MRHNA and SNTAGT. CDR3 bases: TGTGCCAGCAGTGACTCCGCACACACTGAAGCTTTCTTT. Translated: CASSDSAHTEAFF.

This CDR3 reads CASSLGGETGELFF. As DNA, the CDR3 is TGCGCCAGCAGCTTGGGTGGAGAAACCGGGGAGCTGTTTTTT. The chain is built from TRBV5-1 and TRBJ2-2, with D unresolved. Germline V gives CDR1 SGHRS, CDR2 YFSETQ. V was cut by 0 bases and J by 5 bases, with 8 bases left in between. The CDR3 consists of 14 residues.

This clonotype was observed at least ten times. The V gene is TRBV5-1, the J gene TRBJ1-2, with D possibly matching TRBD1 (5 bases). Trimming removed 4 bases from V and 2 bases from J, with 9 bases in between. The CDR3 runs to 13 residues. Germline-derived CDR1 and CDR2 are SGHRS and YFSETQ. In nucleotides, the CDR3 is TGCGCCAGCAGCCAGGGACGGAACTATGGCTACACCTTC. It specifies CASSQGRNYGYTF.

The table lists this clonotype with a count of one. This sequence may be a read error, since a much larger clone differs from it by one base. The chain has TRBV27 and TRBJ1-5, with D unclear. The CDR3 totals 13 residues. V was cut by 0 bases and J by 9 bases, with 9 bases left in between. Germline V gives CDR1 MNHEY, CDR2 SMNVEV (reference sequence). The CDR3 coding sequence is TGTGCCAGCAGTTTATCGATAATTCGGCCCCAGCATTTT. Its translation: CASSLSIIRPQHF.